Listed below are T cell receptor beta chains from one sample, sequenced in a study of CD8+ T cells in alopecia areata. Sequencing was performed with immunoSEQ multiplex PCR; in TCRdb, only in-frame clones are kept and a portion is missing. The sample has 95,000 to 100,000 clones, more than 55% seen once; the top ten hold about 14%. The source material was CD8+ T cells sorted from blood, sampled at week 4, from a patient treated with tofacitinib. The receptors were gathered from a human donor with alopecia areata. Both conserved end residues are part of each CDR3. A D gene is named only where the DNA matches it firmly. Clone size appears in some rows only: once, few, many, or a class for an expanded clone.

V gene	D gene	clone size	J gene	CDR3 protein	CDR3 DNA
TRBV6-5	-	-	TRBJ2-2	CASSLSRGGELFF	TGTGCCAGCAGTTTGAGTCGCGGCGGGGAGCTGTTTTTT
TRBV28	-	-	TRBJ1-1	CATTKDPNTEAFF	TGTGCCACCACCAAGGACCCCAACACTGAAGCTTTCTTT
TRBV2	-	-	TRBJ2-1	CASSQYSEGPGYEQFF	TGTGCCAGCAGCCAGTACTCGGAGGGCCCGGGCTATGAGCAGTTCTTC
TRBV29-1	-	-	TRBJ2-3	CSVEYRVGSTDTQYF	TGCAGCGTTGAATACAGGGTGGGCAGCACAGATACGCAGTATTTT
TRBV7-9	TRBD1	few	TRBJ2-7	CASSLAQQGPVPTEQYF	TGTGCCAGCAGCTTAGCCCAACAGGGGCCTGTACCTACGGAGCAGTACTTC
TRBV29-1	-	-	TRBJ1-3	CSVEGSGNTIYF	TGCAGCGTTGAGGGCTCTGGAAACACCATATATTTT
TRBV29-1	TRBD2	-	TRBJ2-3	CSVEDGGGADTQYF	TGCAGCGTTGAAGATGGCGGGGGGGCAGATACGCAGTATTTT
TRBV6-5	TRBD1	-	TRBJ2-7	CASAGQGVGEQYF	TGTGCCAGTGCGGGACAGGGTGTAGGAGAGCAGTACTTC
TRBV7-9	-	-	TRBJ2-3	CASSSPPPQPTDTQYF	TGTGCCAGCAGCTCCCCCCCGCCCCAGCCCACAGATACGCAGTATTTT
TRBV4-3	TRBD2	few	TRBJ2-7	CASSQVGLAGAGEQYF	TGCGCCAGCAGCCAGGTGGGACTAGCGGGCGCGGGGGAGCAGTACTTC
TRBV27	-	-	TRBJ2-1	CASSSRTGGGTSGNYEQFF	TGTGCCAGCAGTTCCCGGACAGGGGGGGGAACTAGCGGGAACTATGAGCAGTTCTTC
TRBV4-1	-	-	TRBJ1-1	CASSQVSAAGNTEAFF	TGCGCCAGCAGCCAAGTTTCGGCCGCCGGGAACACTGAAGCTTTCTTT
TRBV19	TRBD1	-	TRBJ2-5	CASKPGQGTETQYF	TGTGCCAGTAAACCGGGACAGGGTACGGAGACCCAGTACTTC
TRBV27	-	few	TRBJ2-7	CASSSGGTYEQYF	TGTGCCAGCAGTTCGGGCGGAACCTACGAGCAGTACTTC
TRBV29-1	TRBD1	few	TRBJ1-1	CSVVDTTGALNTEAFF	TGCAGCGTTGTGGATACGACAGGGGCATTGAACACTGAAGCTTTCTTT
TRBV27	TRBD2	-	TRBJ2-5	CASRILAGETQYF	TGTGCCAGCAGGATACTAGCGGGGGAGACCCAGTACTTC
TRBV29-1	TRBD1	-	TRBJ2-7	CSVDSDRGRYEQYF	TGCAGCGTTGACTCGGACAGGGGGCGATACGAGCAGTACTTC
TRBV7-2	TRBD2	-	TRBJ2-5	CASSLVFGLAGEIQETQYF	TGTGCCAGCAGCTTAGTTTTCGGGCTAGCGGGAGAGATACAAGAGACCCAGTACTTC
TRBV4-1	TRBD2	-	TRBJ2-7	CASSETSARYEQYF	TGCGCCAGCAGCGAGACTAGCGCACGCTACGAGCAGTACTTC
TRBV5-8	-	-	TRBJ1-2	CASSLFGQDYGYTF	TGTGCCAGCAGCTTGTTTGGCCAAGACTATGGCTACACCTTC
TRBV7-9	-	few	TRBJ2-7	CASSLARNEQYF	TGTGCCAGCAGCTTAGCGCGAAACGAGCAGTACTTC
TRBV6-5	-	-	TRBJ2-3	CASSPASSTDTQYF	TGTGCCAGCAGTCCGGCTTCTAGCACAGATACGCAGTATTTT
TRBV27	-	-	TRBJ2-7	CASSFKGRGYEQYF	TGTGCCAGCAGTTTTAAGGGGCGCGGGTACGAGCAGTACTTC
TRBV5-1	-	once	TRBJ2-4	CASSANTAKNIQYF	TGCGCCAGCAGCGCAAATACGGCCAAAAACATTCAGTACTTC
TRBV30	-	-	TRBJ2-7	CAWSGQYEQYF	TGTGCCTGGAGTGGGCAATACGAGCAGTACTTC
TRBV7-6	-	-	TRBJ1-5	CASSLGSGQPQHF	TGTGCCAGCAGCTTAGGAAGCGGTCAGCCCCAGCATTTT
TRBV12-5	-	-	TRBJ1-1	CASGPGDGAGTEAFF	TGTGCTAGTGGGCCCGGGGACGGGGCAGGCACTGAAGCTTTCTTT
TRBV15	-	once	TRBJ1-2	CATSRDLGARGYTF	TGTGCCACCAGCAGAGATCTGGGGGCTCGGGGCTACACCTTC
TRBV29-1	-	-	TRBJ2-5	CSVELGDEETQYF	TGCAGCGTTGAACTGGGGGACGAAGAGACCCAGTACTTC
TRBV11-2	-	many	TRBJ2-1	CASSLAWGDVEQFF	TGTGCCAGCAGCTTAGCGTGGGGAGATGTTGAGCAGTTCTTC
TRBV27	TRBD2	-	TRBJ2-3	CASSSGLAGFTDTQYF	TGTGCCAGCAGTTCCGGACTAGCGGGATTCACAGATACGCAGTATTTT
TRBV2	-	-	TRBJ2-7	CASSEDVYEQYF	TGTGCCAGCAGTGAAGACGTATACGAGCAGTACTTC
TRBV4-3	TRBD2	-	TRBJ2-7	CASSQGRLAGYEQYF	TGCGCCAGCAGCCAGGGTCGCCTAGCGGGCTACGAGCAGTACTTC
TRBV5-1	TRBD2	-	TRBJ2-1	CASSLVGLAPNEQFF	TGCGCCAGCAGCTTGGTGGGACTAGCCCCCAATGAGCAGTTCTTC
TRBV29-1	-	-	TRBJ2-7	CSVDRGYEQYF	TGCAGCGTTGACAGGGGCTACGAGCAGTACTTC
TRBV12-5	TRBD1	few	TRBJ1-1	CASGRGGTEAFF	TGTGCTAGTGGCAGGGGGGGCACTGAAGCTTTCTTT
TRBV5-1	TRBD1	-	TRBJ2-1	CASSLGQGANEQFF	TGCGCCAGCAGCTTGGGACAGGGGGCTAATGAGCAGTTCTTC
TRBV11-2	TRBD2	-	TRBJ2-7	CASSLTSGGYEQYF	TGTGCCAGCAGCTTAACTAGCGGGGGTTACGAGCAGTACTTC
TRBV7-2	-	many	TRBJ1-5	CASSTRVDQPQHF	TGTGCCAGCAGCACCAGGGTTGATCAGCCCCAGCATTTT
TRBV5-5	-	-	TRBJ1-1	CASSLYPAENTEAFF	TGTGCCAGCAGCTTGTATCCAGCAGAGAACACTGAAGCTTTCTTT
TRBV28	TRBD1	-	TRBJ2-1	CASDRGRISYNEQFF	TGTGCCTCCGACAGGGGGCGAATATCCTACAATGAGCAGTTCTTC